These 3 T cell receptor beta chains were sequenced from one sample in a study of neurological immune-mediated disorders. The time point denotes: longitudinal time-point 2. TCRdb re-called the 5' RACE reads with MiXCR, one entry per CDR3 protein. The sample has roughly 49,000 distinct CDR3 sequences, around 13% seen once. Sequencing was done on a sample of PBMCs. The receptors originated from a male donor with HTLV-1-associated myelopathy (HAM/TSP).

This clonotype occurred a few times. This chain connects TRBV6-5 to TRBJ1-5, with no clear D. V was cut by 6 bases and J by 3 bases, with 15 bases left in between. CDR3 length: 15 residues. Per the germline V gene, CDR1 is MNHEY and CDR2 is SVGAGI. This chain's CDR3 is CASSLRQYPNQPQHF. The CDR3 region has the DNA TGTGCCAGCAGCCTTCGACAATACCCCAATCAGCCCCAGCATTTT.

There are many counts of this clonotype. The genes are TRBV7-2 and TRBJ1-6; no clear D gene. Trimming removed 3 bases at V and 9 bases at J, with 12 bases between. Germline assignment: CDR1 SGHTA and CDR2 FQGNSA. The CDR3 covers 14 residues. The chain's CDR3 is CASSLEGNSSPLHF. The DNA for the CDR3 is TGTGCCAGCAGCTTGGAGGGAAACTCTTCACCCCTCCACTTT.

This clonotype occurred a few times. The chain uses TRBV20-1 and TRBJ2-5; possibly TRBD1 or TRBD2 for D (5 bases each). Deletions cut 2 bases from V and 4 bases from J, with 11 bases between. The CDR3 is made up of 13 amino acids. Germline V gene lookup returns CDR1 DFQATT and CDR2 SNEGSKA (reference sequence). The CDR3: CSARYRDGETQYF. In nucleotides, the CDR3 is TGCAGTGCTAGATACCGGGACGGAGAGACCCAGTACTTC.